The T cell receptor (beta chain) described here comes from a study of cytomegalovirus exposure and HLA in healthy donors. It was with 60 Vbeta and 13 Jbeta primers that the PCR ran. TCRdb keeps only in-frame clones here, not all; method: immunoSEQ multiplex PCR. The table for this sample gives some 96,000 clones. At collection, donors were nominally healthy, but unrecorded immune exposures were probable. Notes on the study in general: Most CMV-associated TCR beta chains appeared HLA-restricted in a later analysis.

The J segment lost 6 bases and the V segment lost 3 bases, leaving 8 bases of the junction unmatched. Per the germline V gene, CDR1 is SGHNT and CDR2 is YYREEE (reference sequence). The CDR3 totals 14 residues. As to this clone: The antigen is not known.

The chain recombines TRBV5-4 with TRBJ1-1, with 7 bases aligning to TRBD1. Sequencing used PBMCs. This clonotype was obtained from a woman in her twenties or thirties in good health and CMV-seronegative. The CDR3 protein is CASSSRQGVAEAFF. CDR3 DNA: TGTGCCAGCAGCTCACGACAGGGAGTCGCTGAAGCTTTCTTT.